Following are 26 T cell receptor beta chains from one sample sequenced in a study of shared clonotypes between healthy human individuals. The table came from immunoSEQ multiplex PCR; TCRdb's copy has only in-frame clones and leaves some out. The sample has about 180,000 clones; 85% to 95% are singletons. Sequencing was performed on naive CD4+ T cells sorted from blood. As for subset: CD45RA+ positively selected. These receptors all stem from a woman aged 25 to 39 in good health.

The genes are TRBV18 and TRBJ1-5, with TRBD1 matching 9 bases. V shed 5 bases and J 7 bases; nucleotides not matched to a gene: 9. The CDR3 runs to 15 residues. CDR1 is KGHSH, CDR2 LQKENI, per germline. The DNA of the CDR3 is TGTGCCAGCTCAGCAGGGACAGGGACTGGGCAGCCCCAGCATTTT. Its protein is CASSAGTGTGQPQHF.

CDR3 coding DNA: TGCGCCAGCAGCCACGCTCCGGGGGTCTCGAACACCGGGGAGCTGTTTTTT. Encoded protein: CASSHAPGVSNTGELFF. The V and J genes are TRBV5-1 and TRBJ2-2; D is possibly TRBD2 (6 bases). The CDR3 sequence is 17 residues long. Trimming shortened V by 4 bases and J by 0 bases, and 16 bases separated the two germline ends. Germline CDR1 is SGHRS and CDR2 is YFSETQ.

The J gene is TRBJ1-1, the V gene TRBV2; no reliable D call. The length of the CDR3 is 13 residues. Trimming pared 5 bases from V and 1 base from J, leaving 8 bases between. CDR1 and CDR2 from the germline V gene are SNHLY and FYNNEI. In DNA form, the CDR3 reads TGTGCCAGCAGTCATACAGAGAACACTGAAGCTTTCTTT. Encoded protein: CASSHTENTEAFF.

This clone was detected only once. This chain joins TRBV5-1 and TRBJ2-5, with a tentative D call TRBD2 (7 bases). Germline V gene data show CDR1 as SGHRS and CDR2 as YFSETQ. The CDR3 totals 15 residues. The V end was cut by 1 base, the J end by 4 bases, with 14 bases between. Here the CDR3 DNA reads TGCGCCAGCAGCTTGAGGGGGGCGGGAGCAGAGACCCAGTACTTC. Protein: CASSLRGAGAETQYF. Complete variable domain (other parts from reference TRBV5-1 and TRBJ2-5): KAGVTQTPRYLIKTRGQQVTLSCSPISGHRSVSWYQQTPGQGLQFLFEYFSETQRNKGNFPGRFSGRQFSNSRSEMNVSTLELGDSALYLCASSLRGAGAETQYFGPGTRLLVL.

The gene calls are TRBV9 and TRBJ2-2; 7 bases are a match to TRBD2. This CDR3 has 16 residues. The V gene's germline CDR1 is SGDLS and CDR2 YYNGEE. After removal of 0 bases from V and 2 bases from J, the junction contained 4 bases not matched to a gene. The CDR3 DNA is TGTGCCAGCAGCGTAGGGACTAGTATCAACACCGGGGAGCTGTTTTTT. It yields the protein CASSVGTSINTGELFF.

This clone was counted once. The CDR3 bases are TGTGCCAGCATCGGACAGTTTTCGTCCGAGCAGTACTTC. It specifies CASIGQFSSEQYF. The rearrangement uses TRBV28 and TRBJ2-7; D is perhaps TRBD1 (6 bases). The CDR3 extends over 13 amino acids. Germline V gene lookup returns CDR1 MDHEN and CDR2 SYDVKM. V shed 7 bases and J shed 6 bases, with 16 bases lying between them.

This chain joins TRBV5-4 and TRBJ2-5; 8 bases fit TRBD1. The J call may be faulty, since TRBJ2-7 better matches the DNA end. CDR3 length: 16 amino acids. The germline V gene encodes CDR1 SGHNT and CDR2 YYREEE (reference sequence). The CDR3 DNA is TGTGCCAGCAGCTTGGCCGAGGGGACAGGTCCGAACGAGCAGTACTTC. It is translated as CASSLAEGTGPNEQYF.

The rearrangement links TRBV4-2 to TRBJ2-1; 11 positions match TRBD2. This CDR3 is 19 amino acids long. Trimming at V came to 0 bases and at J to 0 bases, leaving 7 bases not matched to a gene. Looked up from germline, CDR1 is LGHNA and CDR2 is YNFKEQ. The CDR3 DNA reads TGTGCCAGCAGCCAAGATCTTATAGCGGGGGGGAGCTCCTACAATGAGCAGTTCTTC. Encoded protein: CASSQDLIAGGSSYNEQFF.

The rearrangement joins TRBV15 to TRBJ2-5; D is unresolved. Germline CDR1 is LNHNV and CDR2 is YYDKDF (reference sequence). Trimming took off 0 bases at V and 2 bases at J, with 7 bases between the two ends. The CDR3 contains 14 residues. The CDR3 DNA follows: TGTGCCACCAGCAGAGATTCTGTACAAGAGACCCAGTACTTC. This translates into CATSRDSVQETQYF.

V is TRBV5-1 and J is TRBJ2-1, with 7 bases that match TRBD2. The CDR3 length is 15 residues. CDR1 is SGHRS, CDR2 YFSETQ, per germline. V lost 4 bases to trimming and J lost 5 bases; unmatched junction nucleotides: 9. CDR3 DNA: TGCGCCAGCAGCACTAGCGCCCACGGTGACAATGAGCAGTTCTTC. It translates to CASSTSAHGDNEQFF.

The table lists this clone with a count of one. The CDR3 nucleotides are TGTGCCAGCAGCAAGACTAGCGGGACGGGGTCCTACGAGCAGTACTTC. Protein: CASSKTSGTGSYEQYF. The chain is built from TRBV7-3 and TRBJ2-5; 11 bases map to TRBD2. TRBJ2-7 explains the end of the DNA better; the J call may be wrong. The CDR3 has 16 residues. CDR1 and CDR2 from the germline V gene are SGHTA and FQGTGA.

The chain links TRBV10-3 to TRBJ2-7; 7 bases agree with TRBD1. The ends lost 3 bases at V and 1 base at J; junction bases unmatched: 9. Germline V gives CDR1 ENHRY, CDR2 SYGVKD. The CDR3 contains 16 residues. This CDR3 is CAISDTGTARSYEQYF. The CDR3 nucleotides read TGTGCCATCAGTGATACCGGGACAGCGAGATCCTACGAGCAGTACTTC.

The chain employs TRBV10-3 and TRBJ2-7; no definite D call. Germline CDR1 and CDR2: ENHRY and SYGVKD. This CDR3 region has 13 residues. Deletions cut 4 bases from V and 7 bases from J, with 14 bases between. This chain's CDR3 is CAISGGSLGEQYF. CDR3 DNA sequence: TGTGCCATCAGTGGTGGCAGCCTTGGAGAGCAGTACTTC.

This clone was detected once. CDR3 bases: TGTGCCAGCAGTGAAGGGCAGGGTCATGAGACCCAGTACTTC. Encoded protein: CASSEGQGHETQYF. The chain uses TRBV6-1 and TRBJ2-5, with a possible D match to TRBD1 (5 bases). The V gene lost 1 base and the J gene lost 5 bases, with 11 bases spanning the gap. The CDR3 is 14 residues long. In germline, CDR1 is MNHNS, CDR2 SASEGT.

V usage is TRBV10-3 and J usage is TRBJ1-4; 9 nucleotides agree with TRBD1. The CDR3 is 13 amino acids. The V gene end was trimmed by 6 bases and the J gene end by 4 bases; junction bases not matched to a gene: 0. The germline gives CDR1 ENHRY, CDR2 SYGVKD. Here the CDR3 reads CAIRGQGNEKLFF. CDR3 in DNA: TGTGCCATCAGGGGACAGGGTAATGAAAAACTGTTTTTT.

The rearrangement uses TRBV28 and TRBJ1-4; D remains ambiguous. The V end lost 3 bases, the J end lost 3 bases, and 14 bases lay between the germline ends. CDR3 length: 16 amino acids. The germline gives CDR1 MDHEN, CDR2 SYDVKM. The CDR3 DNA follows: TGTGCCAGCAGTTTGGACTGGCCTGGACCTAATGAAAAACTGTTTTTT. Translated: CASSLDWPGPNEKLFF.

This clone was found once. CDR3 sequence: CASSLGLAGGGSYEQYF. Here the CDR3 DNA reads TGTGCCAGCAGCTTGGGACTAGCGGGAGGGGGCTCCTACGAGCAGTACTTC. The chain carries TRBV5-4 and TRBJ2-7; 14 nucleotides agree with TRBD2. V trimming: 0 bases; J trimming: 0 bases; junction bases outside the gene matches: 2. The germline gives CDR1 SGHNT, CDR2 YYREEE (reference sequence). This CDR3 spans 17 amino acids.

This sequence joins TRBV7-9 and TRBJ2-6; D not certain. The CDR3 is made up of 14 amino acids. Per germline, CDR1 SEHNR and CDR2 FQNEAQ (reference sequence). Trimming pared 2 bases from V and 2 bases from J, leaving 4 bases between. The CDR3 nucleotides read TGTGCCAGCAGCTTATCAACTGGGGCCAACGTCCTGACTTTC. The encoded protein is CASSLSTGANVLTF.

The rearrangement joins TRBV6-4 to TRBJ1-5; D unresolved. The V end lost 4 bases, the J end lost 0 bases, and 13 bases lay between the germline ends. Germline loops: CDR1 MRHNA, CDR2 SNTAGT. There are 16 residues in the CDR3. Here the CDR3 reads CASSGPDHYSNQPQHF. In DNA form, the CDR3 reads TGTGCCAGCAGTGGTCCAGACCACTATAGCAATCAGCCCCAGCATTTT.

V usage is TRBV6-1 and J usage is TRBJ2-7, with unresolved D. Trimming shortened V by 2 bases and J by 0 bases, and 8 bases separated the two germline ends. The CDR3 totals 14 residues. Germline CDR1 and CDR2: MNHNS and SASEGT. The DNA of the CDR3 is TGTGCCAGCAGTGAAATGTTCAGCTCCTACGAGCAGTACTTC. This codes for CASSEMFSSYEQYF.

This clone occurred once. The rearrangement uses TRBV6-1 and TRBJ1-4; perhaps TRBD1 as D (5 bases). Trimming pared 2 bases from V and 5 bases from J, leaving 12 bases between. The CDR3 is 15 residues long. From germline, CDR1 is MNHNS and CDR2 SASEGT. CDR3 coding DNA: TGTGCCAGCAGTGAAAGGACACCGGGGAATGAAAAACTGTTTTTT. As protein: CASSERTPGNEKLFF.

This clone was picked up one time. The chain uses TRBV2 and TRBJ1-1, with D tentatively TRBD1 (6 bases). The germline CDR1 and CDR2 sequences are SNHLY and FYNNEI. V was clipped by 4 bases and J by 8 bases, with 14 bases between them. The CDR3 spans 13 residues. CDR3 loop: CASSVNRVPEAFF. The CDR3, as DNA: TGTGCCAGCAGTGTTAACAGGGTGCCCGAAGCTTTCTTT.

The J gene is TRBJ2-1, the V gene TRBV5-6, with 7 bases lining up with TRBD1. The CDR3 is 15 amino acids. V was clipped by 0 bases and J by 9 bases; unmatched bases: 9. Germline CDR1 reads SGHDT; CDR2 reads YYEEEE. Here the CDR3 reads CASSLGWARDSEQFF. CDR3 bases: TGTGCCAGCAGCTTGGGGTGGGCCCGGGACAGTGAGCAGTTCTTC. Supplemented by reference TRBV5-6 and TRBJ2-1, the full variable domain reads DAGVTQSPTHLIKTRGQQVTLRCSPKSGHDTVSWYQQALGQGPQFIFQYYEEEERQRGNFPDRFSGHQFPNYSSELNVNALLLGDSALYLCASSLGWARDSEQFFGPGTRLTVL.

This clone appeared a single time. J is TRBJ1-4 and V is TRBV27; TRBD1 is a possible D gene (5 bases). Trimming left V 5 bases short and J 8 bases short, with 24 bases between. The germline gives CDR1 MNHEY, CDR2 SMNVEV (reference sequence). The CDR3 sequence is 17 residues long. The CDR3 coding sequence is TGTGCCAGCAGTCGCAGCCGGGACTCCAAGGGATACGAAAAACTGTTTTTT. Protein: CASSRSRDSKGYEKLFF. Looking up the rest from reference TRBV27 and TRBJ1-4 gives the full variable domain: EAQVTQNPRYLITVTGKKLTVTCSQNMNHEYMSWYRQDPGLGLRQIYYSMNVEVTDKGDVPEGYKVSRKEKRNFPLILESPSPNQTSLYFCASSRSRDSKGYEKLFFGSGTQLSVL.

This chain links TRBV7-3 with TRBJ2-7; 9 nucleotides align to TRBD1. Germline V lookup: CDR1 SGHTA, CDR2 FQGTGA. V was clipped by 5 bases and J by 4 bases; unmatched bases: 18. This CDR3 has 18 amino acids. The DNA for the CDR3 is TGTGCCAGCAGCCCTTACTTATATGACAGGGGGTGTCTATACGAGCAGTACTTC. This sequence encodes CASSPYLYDRGCLYEQYF.

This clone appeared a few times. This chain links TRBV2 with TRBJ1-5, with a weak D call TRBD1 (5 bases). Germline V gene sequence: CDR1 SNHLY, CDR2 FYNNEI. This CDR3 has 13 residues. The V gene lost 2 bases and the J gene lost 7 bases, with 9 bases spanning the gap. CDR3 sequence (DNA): TGTGCCAGCAGTGAACAGGGAGGGCAGCCCCAGCATTTT. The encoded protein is CASSEQGGQPQHF.